The 31 T cell receptor beta chains in this list originate from one sample, sequenced in a study of shared clonotypes between healthy human individuals. Some clones are missing from TCRdb's copy, which holds only in-frame ones; the method was immunoSEQ multiplex PCR. The sample has 300,000 to 400,000 clones, around 79% seen once. Sequenced input: memory CD4+ T cells sorted from blood. As to subset: CD45RA-negative fraction. These receptors all stem from a man younger than 40 in good health.

V and J are TRBV10-2 and TRBJ1-1; a possible D gene is TRBD1 (6 bases). The CDR3 has 13 residues. The germline gives CDR1 WSHSY, CDR2 SAAADI. V was pared by 6 bases and J by 4 bases, with 12 bases between. The CDR3 reads CASRQGRGTEAFF. The CDR3 DNA follows: TGCGCCAGCAGACAGGGTAGGGGCACTGAAGCTTTCTTT.

This clone was observed a few times. The V and J genes are TRBV7-9 and TRBJ2-7, with TRBD1 identical over 10 bases. Germline V gene lookup returns CDR1 SEHNR and CDR2 FQNEAQ (reference sequence). The J segment lost 0 bases and the V segment lost 6 bases, leaving 14 bases of the junction unmatched. There are 18 residues in the CDR3. The CDR3: CASSPGQGSSRGSYEQYF. CDR3 nucleotide sequence: TGTGCCAGCAGTCCGGGACAGGGGTCATCACGGGGCTCCTACGAGCAGTACTTC.

The genes are TRBV5-1 and TRBJ2-2; D might be TRBD1 or TRBD2, each matching 6 bases. The germline V gene encodes CDR1 SGHRS and CDR2 YFSETQ. The CDR3 contains 16 residues. Trimming took off 0 bases at V and 6 bases at J, with 15 bases between the two ends. The CDR3 here is CASSLALTGTAGELFF. In DNA, the CDR3 is TGCGCCAGCAGCTTGGCCTTAACAGGGACTGCCGGGGAGCTGTTTTTT.

This clone has a handful of counts. The rearrangement joins TRBV6-1 to TRBJ1-3, with 7 bases matching TRBD1. CDR3 length equals 12 residues. J lost 4 bases, V lost 8 bases, and 2 bases had no gene match. Germline CDR1 and CDR2: MNHNS and SASEGT. CDR3 in amino acids: CASGTDGNTIYF. The DNA of the CDR3 is TGTGCCAGCGGGACAGACGGAAACACCATATATTTT.

The chain is built from TRBV5-1 and TRBJ2-7; 11 nucleotides agree with TRBD2. This CDR3 spans 15 amino acids. CDR1 SGHRS and CDR2 YFSETQ come from the germline V gene. After removal of 0 bases from V and 5 bases from J, the junction contained 4 bases not matched to a gene. In nucleotides, the CDR3 is TGCGCCAGCAGCTTGGATGAACTAGCGGGAGACGAGCAGTACTTC. Its translation: CASSLDELAGDEQYF.

By sample share, this clone is medium-sized. This chain joins TRBV6-6 and TRBJ1-2; D perhaps matches TRBD1 (6 bases). The V gene's germline CDR1 is MNHNY and CDR2 SVGAGI (reference sequence). V lost 4 bases and J 3 bases, leaving 12 bases between the germline ends. This CDR3 comprises 14 residues. CDR3 sequence (DNA): TGTGCCAGCAGTTCTACAGGGTACGACTATGGCTACACCTTC. Translating it yields CASSSTGYDYGYTF.

Remarks on this clone: The same CDR3 arises from other DNA sequences in this sample as well. This chain connects TRBV2 to TRBJ1-1, with a weak D call TRBD1 (6 bases). The CDR3 length is 13 residues. V lost 6 bases, J lost 5 bases, and 13 bases lay in between. Per germline, CDR1 SNHLY and CDR2 FYNNEI. In DNA, the CDR3 is TGTGCCAGCAGCGCACAGGGAGGGACTGAAGCTTTCTTT. This sequence encodes CASSAQGGTEAFF.

This clone was found once. The chain couples TRBV5-1 to TRBJ1-1; 10 bases match TRBD1. The CDR3 loop spans 15 amino acids. CDR1 SGHRS and CDR2 YFSETQ come from the germline V gene. V shed 4 bases, J shed 5 bases, and the junction held 8 bases outside the gene matches. Here the CDR3 DNA reads TGCGCCAGCAGCAATCGACAGGGGGCCGGTACTGAAGCTTTCTTT. Translating gives CASSNRQGAGTEAFF.

In this sample, this clone turned up once. CDR3 protein: CASSRRTSGLSSYNEQFF. The CDR3 nucleotides are TGTGCCAGCAGTCGTCGGACTAGCGGTTTAAGCTCCTACAATGAGCAGTTCTTC. V and J are TRBV27 and TRBJ2-1, with 10 positions matching TRBD2. The CDR3 is made up of 18 amino acids. Germline trimming cut 5 bases from V and 0 bases from J; bases unmatched to any gene: 10. Germline CDR1 and CDR2: MNHEY and SMNVEV (reference sequence).

This clone was counted at least ten times. The sample carries other DNA sequences with the same CDR3. The chain has TRBV7-3 and TRBJ2-2; TRBD2 matches 7 bases. J was trimmed by 2 bases and V by 5 bases; bases with no gene match: 5. The CDR3 runs 15 residues. CDR1 is SGHTA, CDR2 FQGTGA, per germline. The CDR3 region has the DNA TGTGCCAGCAGCCCCCCGGGAGGTAACACCGGGGAGCTGTTTTTT. Its translation: CASSPPGGNTGELFF.

The chain has TRBV4-2 and TRBJ2-3, with 13 bases that match TRBD2. V shed 8 bases, J shed 1 base, and the junction held 3 bases outside the gene matches. Germline CDR1 is LGHNA and CDR2 is YNFKEQ. The CDR3 covers 15 residues. Here the CDR3 reads CASRLAGGGTDTQYF. In DNA form, the CDR3 reads TGTGCCAGCCGACTAGCGGGAGGAGGCACAGATACGCAGTATTTT.

This clone counts as medium-sized. The chain carries TRBV2 and TRBJ1-4, with a possible D match to TRBD1 (5 bases). CDR1 is SNHLY and CDR2 is FYNNEI in the germline V gene. The CDR3 extends over 15 amino acids. Trimming cost V 3 bases and J 3 bases, with 11 bases left between them. Here the CDR3 DNA reads TGTGCCAGCAGTGACCCCTGGGGACCTAATGAAAAACTGTTTTTT. Encoded protein: CASSDPWGPNEKLFF.

The V and J genes are TRBV19 and TRBJ2-2; no clear D. The ends were cut back, 8 bases at V and 7 bases at J, with 14 bases in the middle. The CDR3 runs to 13 residues. Germline CDR1 is LNHDA and CDR2 is SQIVND (reference sequence). The CDR3 nucleotides are TGTGCCAGTTCATCCCAATGGGGCGGGGAGCTGTTTTTT. Translating it yields CASSSQWGGELFF.

The chain joins TRBV6-1 to TRBJ2-5; 10 nucleotides agree with TRBD1. V lost 5 bases to trimming and J lost 5 bases; unmatched junction nucleotides: 8. This CDR3 has 15 residues. Per the germline V gene, CDR1 is MNHNS and CDR2 is SASEGT. CDR3 sequence (DNA): TGTGCCAGCAGTACAGGGACAGGGGTCCAGGAGACCCAGTACTTC. It specifies CASSTGTGVQETQYF.

The chain joins TRBV28 to TRBJ2-2, with 9 bases lining up with TRBD2. The germline V gene has CDR1 MDHEN and CDR2 SYDVKM. CDR3 length: 13 amino acids. Germline trimming cut 10 bases from V and 5 bases from J; bases unmatched to any gene: 5. DNA for the CDR3: TGTGCCACAGGACTAGCGTGGACCGGGGAGCTGTTTTTT. Its translation is CATGLAWTGELFF.

To note about this clone: In the same sample, other DNA sequences code for this CDR3. The CDR3 sequence: CASSLTGANLYNEQFF. CDR3 nucleotides: TGTGCCAGCAGCCTGACAGGGGCGAACCTTTACAATGAGCAGTTCTTC. V is TRBV5-6 and J is TRBJ2-1, with 8 nucleotides matching TRBD1. The J segment lost 4 bases and the V segment lost 4 bases, leaving 10 bases of the junction unmatched. Germline V lookup: CDR1 SGHDT, CDR2 YYEEEE. The CDR3 is 16 amino acids.

In this sample, this clone turned up once. The chain employs TRBV9 and TRBJ2-1; 8 nucleotides match TRBD2. After removal of 3 bases from V and 6 bases from J, the junction contained 8 bases not matched to a gene. The CDR3 is 15 residues long. CDR1 and CDR2 (germline): SGDLS, YYNGEE. The CDR3 nucleotides read TGTGCCAGCAGCGCCTCCGGGACTAGAGTCAATGAGCAGTTCTTC. Its translation: CASSASGTRVNEQFF.

J is TRBJ2-7 and V is TRBV2; no definite D call. The CDR3 contains 10 residues. Germline CDR1 and CDR2: SNHLY and FYNNEI. Deletions cut 6 bases from V and 6 bases from J, with 6 bases between. CDR3 region: CASRFREQYF. Written as DNA, the CDR3 is TGTGCCAGCAGGTTCCGCGAGCAGTACTTC.

This clone was counted between two and nine times. Within the sample, other DNA sequences also encode this same CDR3. This rearrangement joins TRBV9 to TRBJ1-1; a weak D match, TRBD1 (5 bases). This CDR3 is 15 amino acids long. Trimming took 0 bases from V and 0 from J, leaving 9 bases between them. The germline V gene encodes CDR1 SGDLS and CDR2 YYNGEE. The CDR3 is CASSVGGAVNTEAFF. The CDR3 DNA sequence: TGTGCCAGCAGCGTAGGAGGGGCCGTGAACACTGAAGCTTTCTTT.

On this clone: Other DNA variants within this sample encode the same CDR3. This chain connects TRBV7-9 to TRBJ2-2; TRBD1 is a possible D gene (5 bases). Germline loops: CDR1 SEHNR, CDR2 FQNEAQ (reference sequence). The CDR3 runs to 16 residues. V lost 1 base, J lost 3 bases, and 12 bases lay in between. CDR3 residues: CASSLVWQGDTGELFF. In DNA, the CDR3 is TGTGCCAGCAGCTTAGTTTGGCAGGGTGACACCGGGGAGCTGTTTTTT. The whole variable domain, remainder taken from reference TRBV7-9 and TRBJ2-2, is DTGVSQNPRHKITKRGQNVTFRCDPISEHNRLYWYRQTLGQGPEFLTYFQNEAQLEKSRLLSDRFSAERPKGSFSTLEIQRTEQGDSAMYLCASSLVWQGDTGELFFGEGSRLTVL.

The rearrangement joins TRBV7-3 to TRBJ2-3; perhaps D is TRBD1 or TRBD2 (6 bases each). V gave up 5 bases and J gave up 3 bases, with 18 bases separating them. This CDR3 spans 16 amino acids. From germline, CDR1 is SGHTA and CDR2 FQGTGA. CDR3 sequence (DNA): TGTGCCAGCAGCCACGGGGGCTCGGCGGGGACAGATACGCAGTATTTT. Translating it yields CASSHGGSAGTDTQYF.

The chain is built from TRBV5-4 and TRBJ2-7; 10 nucleotides align to TRBD2. Germline assignment: CDR1 SGHNT and CDR2 YYREEE (reference sequence). The CDR3 contains 15 residues. Losses at the gene ends were 1 base for V and 0 bases for J; bases not matched to a gene: 1. CDR3 nucleotide sequence: TGTGCCAGCAGCTTGAGCGGGAGGGCCTCCTACGAGCAGTACTTC. Translated, it gives CASSLSGRASYEQYF.

V gene TRBV7-3 combines with J gene TRBJ1-5, with D unclear. Trimming shortened V by 1 base and J by 4 bases, and 8 bases separated the two germline ends. This CDR3 contains 14 residues. Germline CDR1 reads SGHTA; CDR2 reads FQGTGA. The chain's CDR3 is CASSLNGGNQPQHF. The CDR3 bases are TGTGCCAGCAGCTTAAATGGCGGGAATCAGCCCCAGCATTTT. Combining the CDR3 with reference TRBV7-3 and TRBJ1-5 gives the whole variable domain GAGVSQTPSNKVTEKGKYVELRCDPISGHTALYWYRQSLGQGPEFLIYFQGTGAADDSGLPNDRFFAVRPEGSVSTLKIQRTERGDSAVYLCASSLNGGNQPQHFGDGTRLSIL.

This clone was seen a few times. The chain couples TRBV11-2 to TRBJ2-3; the match to TRBD2 covers 7 bases. The CDR3 loop spans 16 amino acids. The V and J ends lost 2 bases and 1 base, in that order; junction bases with no gene match: 6. The germline V gene has CDR1 SGHAT and CDR2 FQNNGV. Here the CDR3 DNA reads TGTGCCAGCAGCTTACGGACTAGTGCGGGCACAGATACGCAGTATTTT. Encoded protein: CASSLRTSAGTDTQYF.

V gene TRBV11-2 combines with J gene TRBJ2-7, with no clear D. The V end was cut by 5 bases, the J end by 2 bases, with 7 bases between. In germline, CDR1 is SGHAT, CDR2 FQNNGV. The CDR3 covers 12 residues. This CDR3 is CASSPRAYEQYF. The DNA of the CDR3 is TGTGCCAGCAGCCCCCGGGCCTACGAGCAGTACTTC.

J is TRBJ2-7 and V is TRBV5-4; 8 bases match TRBD1. This CDR3 contains 13 residues. The V and J ends lost 2 bases and 4 bases, in that order; junction bases with no gene match: 2. Germline V gives CDR1 SGHNT, CDR2 YYREEE (reference sequence). The CDR3 nucleotides read TGTGCCAGCAGCTTAACAGGGGGTTACGAGCAGTACTTC. Protein: CASSLTGGYEQYF.

This chain connects TRBV7-2 to TRBJ2-7; 7 bases agree with TRBD1. Germline values: CDR1 SGHTA, CDR2 FQGNSA. The CDR3 has 15 amino acids. V shed 5 bases and J 5 bases; nucleotides not matched to a gene: 12. The CDR3 coding sequence is TGTGCCAGCAGCCCTGACAGGGAGCCGTACGACGAGCAGTACTTC. It translates to CASSPDREPYDEQYF.

The rearrangement joins TRBV28 to TRBJ1-3; D is uncertain. The V gene's germline CDR1 is MDHEN and CDR2 SYDVKM. The CDR3 is made up of 11 amino acids. Trimming removed 6 bases from V and 8 bases from J, with 8 bases in between. The CDR3 loop reads CASRREDTIYF. The DNA of the CDR3 is TGTGCCAGCAGGAGGGAGGACACCATATATTTT.

The chain carries TRBV9 and TRBJ2-2, with a possible D match to TRBD2 (5 bases). This CDR3 is built from 15 residues. The germline V gene encodes CDR1 SGDLS and CDR2 YYNGEE. Trimming pared 3 bases from V and 3 bases from J, leaving 12 bases between. DNA of the CDR3: TGTGCCAGCAGCGCTAAGACGAGGGACACCGGGGAGCTGTTTTTT. It is translated as CASSAKTRDTGELFF.

V usage is TRBV10-1 and J usage is TRBJ2-7; D tentatively reads TRBD1 or TRBD2 (5 bases each). The CDR3 is 10 residues long. Per germline, CDR1 WNHNN and CDR2 SYGVQD (reference sequence). V lost 6 bases and J 13 bases, leaving 13 bases between the germline ends. CDR3 protein: CASSTGTDYF. CDR3 coding DNA: TGCGCCAGCAGCACCGGGACGGATTACTTC.

This clone was recorded once. Since a much larger clone is just one base distant, this may be a read error. This chain joins TRBV11-2 and TRBJ2-1; TRBD2 agrees at 9 bases. Germline V CDR1 and CDR2: SGHAT, FQNNGV. J gave up 2 bases and V 2 bases, and 1 base lay outside the gene matches. This CDR3 comprises 15 residues. The CDR3 is CASSLRGRAYNEQFF. The DNA for the CDR3 is TGTGCCAGCAGCTTACGCGGGAGGGCCTACAATGAGCAGTTCTTC.